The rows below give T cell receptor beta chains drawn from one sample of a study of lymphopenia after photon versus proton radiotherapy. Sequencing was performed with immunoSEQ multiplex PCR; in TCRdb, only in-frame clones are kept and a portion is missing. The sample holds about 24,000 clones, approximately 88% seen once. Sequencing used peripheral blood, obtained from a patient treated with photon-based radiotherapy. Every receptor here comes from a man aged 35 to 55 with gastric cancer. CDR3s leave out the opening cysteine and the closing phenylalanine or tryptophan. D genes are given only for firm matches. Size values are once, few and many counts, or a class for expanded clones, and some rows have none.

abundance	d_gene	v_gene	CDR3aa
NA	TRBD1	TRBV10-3	AISDRDRNQETQY
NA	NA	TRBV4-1	ASSHLGAGIYNEQF
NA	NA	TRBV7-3	ASSLEAGPYEQY
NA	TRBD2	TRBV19	ASRETSGGFYEQY
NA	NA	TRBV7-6	ASSLGNTGELF
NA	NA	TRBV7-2	ASSFGRGDEQY
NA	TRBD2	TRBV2	ASSSLADLYTGEQY
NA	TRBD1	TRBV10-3	ATHLDRGSYNEQF
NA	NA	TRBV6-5	ASSPRGSLNSPLH
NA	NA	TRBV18	ASSPPNGPNTEAF
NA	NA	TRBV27	ASSFEGVGELF
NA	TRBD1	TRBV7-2	ASSPRTDRFYNEQF
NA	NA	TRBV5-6	ASRRTLRGDSPLH
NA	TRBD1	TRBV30	AWSVPSGAGGDTEAF
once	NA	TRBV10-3	AISESAGAGQPQH
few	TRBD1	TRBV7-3	ASSLSADRGHYGYT
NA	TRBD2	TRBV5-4	ASSRGGGDEQY
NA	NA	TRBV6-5	ASSYSPGGYT
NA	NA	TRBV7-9	ASSFTPHQDGYT
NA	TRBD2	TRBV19	ASRLSGTSSYEQY
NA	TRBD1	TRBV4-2	ASSPGQRNQPQH
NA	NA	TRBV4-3	ASSQASSNQPQH
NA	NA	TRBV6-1	ASSVGRGGEAF
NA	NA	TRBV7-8	ASSLGGSRIYEQY
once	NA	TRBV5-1	ASSENGRDGYT
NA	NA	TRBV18	ASSPNGGIRGALH
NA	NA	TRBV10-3	AISESESGANVLT
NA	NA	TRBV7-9	ASPPGPMGTDTQY
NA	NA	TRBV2	ASSQYLYEQY
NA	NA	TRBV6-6	ASSLRASTDTQY
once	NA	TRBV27	ASSSYSLNTEAF
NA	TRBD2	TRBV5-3	ASSQRGEQY
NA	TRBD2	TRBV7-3	ASSISGAVWETQY
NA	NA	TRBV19	ASKRGKAIYEQY
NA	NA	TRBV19	ASMRANTEAF
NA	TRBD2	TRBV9	ASSLLAGGSTDTQY
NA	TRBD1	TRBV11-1	ASSLKSATGSYEQY
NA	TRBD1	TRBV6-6	ASIPDRGDQPQH
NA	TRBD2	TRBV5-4	ASSFSSGASASYNEQF
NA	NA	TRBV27	ASSREGVPLNSPLH
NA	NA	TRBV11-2	ASSRGPSGNSPLH
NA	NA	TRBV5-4	ASSLQRGTEAF
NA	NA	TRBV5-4	ASSLDRANTGELF
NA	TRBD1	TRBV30	AWSELGQKNTEAF
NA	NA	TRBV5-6	ASSSWGGGDTQY
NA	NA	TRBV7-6	ASGVVETQY
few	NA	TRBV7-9	ASSLIGDTQY
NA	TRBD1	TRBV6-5	ASKIQGAITEAF
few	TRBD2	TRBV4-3	ASSQEFWTSGGEDIQY
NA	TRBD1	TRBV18	ASSPPGGQGTYEQY
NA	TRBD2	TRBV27	ASSRPGSGDSSGANVLT
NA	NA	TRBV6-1	ASSEGTVNIQY
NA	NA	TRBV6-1	ASEDRDGGEKLF